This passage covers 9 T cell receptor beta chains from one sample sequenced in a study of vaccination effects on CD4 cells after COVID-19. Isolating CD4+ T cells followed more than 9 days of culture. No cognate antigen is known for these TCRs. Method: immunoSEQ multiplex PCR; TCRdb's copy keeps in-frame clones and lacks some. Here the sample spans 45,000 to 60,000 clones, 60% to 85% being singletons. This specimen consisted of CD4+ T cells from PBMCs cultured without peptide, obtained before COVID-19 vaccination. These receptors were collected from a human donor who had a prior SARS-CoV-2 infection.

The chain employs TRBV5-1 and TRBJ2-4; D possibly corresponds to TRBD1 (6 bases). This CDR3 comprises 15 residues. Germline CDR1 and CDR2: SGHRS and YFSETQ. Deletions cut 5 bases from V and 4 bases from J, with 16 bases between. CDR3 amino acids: CASRQTGDGKNIQYF. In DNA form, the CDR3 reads TGCGCCAGCAGACAGACAGGAGATGGAAAAAACATTCAGTACTTC.

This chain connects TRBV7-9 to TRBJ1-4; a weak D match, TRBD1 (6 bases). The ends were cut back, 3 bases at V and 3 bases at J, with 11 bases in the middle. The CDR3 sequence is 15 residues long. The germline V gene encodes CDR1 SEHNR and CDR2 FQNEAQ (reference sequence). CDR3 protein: CASSFTGRSNEKLFF. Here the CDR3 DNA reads TGTGCCAGCAGCTTCACAGGGAGGTCTAATGAAAAACTGTTTTTT.

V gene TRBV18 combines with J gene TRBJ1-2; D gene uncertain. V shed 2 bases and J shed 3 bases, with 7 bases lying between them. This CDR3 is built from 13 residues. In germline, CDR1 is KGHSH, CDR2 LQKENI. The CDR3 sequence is CASSPGNHYGYTF. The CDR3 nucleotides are TGTGCCAGCTCACCAGGGAACCACTATGGCTACACCTTC.

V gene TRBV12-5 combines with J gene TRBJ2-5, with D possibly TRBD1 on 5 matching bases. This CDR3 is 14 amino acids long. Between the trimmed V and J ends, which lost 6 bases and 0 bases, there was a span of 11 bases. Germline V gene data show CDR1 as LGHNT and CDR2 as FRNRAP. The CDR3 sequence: CASGVGRNQETQYF. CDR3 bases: TGTGCTAGTGGGGTGGGGCGAAACCAAGAGACCCAGTACTTC.

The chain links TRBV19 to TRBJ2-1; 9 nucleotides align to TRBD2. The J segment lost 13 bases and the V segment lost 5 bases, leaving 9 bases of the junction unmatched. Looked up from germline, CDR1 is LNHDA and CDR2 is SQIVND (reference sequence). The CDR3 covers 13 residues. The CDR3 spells CASSGRGGLVQFF. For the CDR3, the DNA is TGTGCCAGTAGTGGGCGGGGGGGGCTTGTTCAGTTCTTC.

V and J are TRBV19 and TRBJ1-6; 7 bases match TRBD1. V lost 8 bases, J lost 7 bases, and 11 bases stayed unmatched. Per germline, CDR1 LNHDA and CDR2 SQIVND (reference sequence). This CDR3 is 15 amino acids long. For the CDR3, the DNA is TGTGCCAGTGTTAAAAGGACAGGTTACAATTCACCCCTCCACTTT. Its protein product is CASVKRTGYNSPLHF.

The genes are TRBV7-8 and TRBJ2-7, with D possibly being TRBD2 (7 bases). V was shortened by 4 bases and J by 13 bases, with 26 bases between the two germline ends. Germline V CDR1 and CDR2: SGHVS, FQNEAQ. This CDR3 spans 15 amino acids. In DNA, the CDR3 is TGTGCCAGCAGCTGGGCCACTGGGGGGGCGCGGAGTCCCTACTTC. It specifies CASSWATGGARSPYF.

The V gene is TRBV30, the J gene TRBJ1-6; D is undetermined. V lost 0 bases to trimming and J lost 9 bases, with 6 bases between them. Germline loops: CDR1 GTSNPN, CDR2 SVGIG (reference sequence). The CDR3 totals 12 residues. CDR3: CAWSVRISPLHF. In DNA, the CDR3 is TGTGCCTGGAGTGTGCGAATTTCACCCCTCCACTTT.

The CDR3 here is CASSPGWSSYNEQFF. CDR3 coding DNA: TGTGCCAGCAGCCCCGGGTGGAGCTCCTACAATGAGCAGTTCTTC. The chain employs TRBV3-1 (or the pseudogene TRBV3-2) and TRBJ2-1, with D unclear. With 4 bases removed from V and 0 bases from J, the gap between germline ends came to 10 bases. The CDR3 sequence is 15 residues long. The V gene's germline CDR1 is LGHDT and CDR2 YNNKEL (reference sequence).